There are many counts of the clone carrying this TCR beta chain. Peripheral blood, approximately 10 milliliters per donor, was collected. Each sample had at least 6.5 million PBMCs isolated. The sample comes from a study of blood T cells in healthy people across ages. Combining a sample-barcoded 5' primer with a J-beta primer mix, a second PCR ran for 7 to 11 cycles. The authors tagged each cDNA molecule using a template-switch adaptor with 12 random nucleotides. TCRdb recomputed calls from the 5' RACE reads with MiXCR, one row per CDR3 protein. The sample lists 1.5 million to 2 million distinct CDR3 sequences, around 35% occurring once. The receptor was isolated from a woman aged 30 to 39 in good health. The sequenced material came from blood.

CDR3 sequence: CSVRLEYNEQFF. The CDR3 DNA is TGCAGCGTAAGACTAGAATACAATGAGCAGTTCTTC. The rearrangement uses TRBV29-1 and TRBJ2-1, with D tentatively TRBD2 (6 bases). The germline CDR1 and CDR2 sequences are SQVTM and ANQGSEA. V lost 6 bases and J 4 bases, leaving 10 bases between the germline ends. The CDR3 sequence is 12 residues long.